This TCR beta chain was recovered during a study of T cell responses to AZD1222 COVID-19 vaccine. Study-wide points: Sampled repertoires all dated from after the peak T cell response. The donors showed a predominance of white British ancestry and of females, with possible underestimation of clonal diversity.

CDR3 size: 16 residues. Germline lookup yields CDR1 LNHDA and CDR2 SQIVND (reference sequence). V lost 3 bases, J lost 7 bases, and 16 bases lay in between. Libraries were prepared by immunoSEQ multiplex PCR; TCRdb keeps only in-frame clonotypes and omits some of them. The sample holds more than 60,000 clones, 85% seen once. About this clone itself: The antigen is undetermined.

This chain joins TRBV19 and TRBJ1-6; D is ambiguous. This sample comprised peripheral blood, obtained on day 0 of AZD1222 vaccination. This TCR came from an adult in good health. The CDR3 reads CASSIASLTQNSPLHF. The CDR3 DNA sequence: TGTGCCAGTAGTATCGCCAGCCTCACACAAAATTCACCCCTCCACTTT.